The 15 T cell receptor beta chains reported below all come from one sample, sequenced in a study of T-cell memory formation after mild COVID-19. TCRdb reprocessed the 5' RACE reads with MiXCR, giving one entry per CDR3 protein. This table has about 210,000 distinct CDR3 sequences, about 11% appearing once. Input material: PBMCs or a T cell subset sorted from them (not recorded which). The receptors derive from a man between 18 and 35 years old who had mild COVID-19 (a few samples of this study predate the infection). Cell type and time point are not known.

The chain combines TRBV10-1 with TRBJ2-4; the match to TRBD1 covers 8 bases. This CDR3 has 14 amino acids. V trimming: 4 bases; J trimming: 1 base; junction bases outside the gene matches: 0. Germline CDR1 and CDR2: WNHNN and SYGVQD (reference sequence). CDR3 loop: CASSGTGAKNIQYF. The CDR3 DNA follows: TGCGCCAGCAGTGGGACAGGGGCCAAAAACATTCAGTACTTC.

This clonotype was counted only a few times. The chain employs TRBV3-1 and TRBJ2-2; TRBD2 matches at 9 bases. Trimming cost V 3 bases and J 2 bases; bases outside gene matches: 1. This CDR3 spans 15 amino acids. CDR1 is LGHDT, CDR2 YNNKEL, per germline (reference sequence). The CDR3 spells CASSHGTSNTGELFF. CDR3 coding DNA: TGTGCCAGCAGCCACGGGACTAGCAACACCGGGGAGCTGTTTTTT.

This chain uses TRBV6-2 or TRBV6-3 with TRBJ1-2, with a weak D call TRBD1 (6 bases). V lost 4 bases and J lost 4, with 16 bases in between. CDR3 length: 15 residues. Germline lookup yields CDR1 MNHEY and CDR2 SVGEGT. CDR3 coding DNA: TGTGCCAGCAGTTCCATCGACAGGAGGGGCTATGGCTACACCTTC. Amino acids: CASSSIDRRGYGYTF.

The chain uses TRBV6-6 and TRBJ1-1; D gene ambiguous. The CDR3 sequence is 13 residues long. Germline V gene data show CDR1 as MNHNY and CDR2 as SVGAGI (reference sequence). V dropped 2 bases and J dropped 6 bases, with 10 bases sitting between them. CDR3 residues: CASSYDGISEAFF. The CDR3 DNA reads TGTGCCAGCAGTTACGATGGGATCTCTGAAGCTTTCTTT.

This clonotype was counted a few times. The V gene is TRBV11-2, the J gene TRBJ1-1; TRBD1 might be the D (6 bases). The ends were cut back, 5 bases at V and 4 bases at J, with 14 bases in the middle. The CDR3 extends over 14 amino acids. Germline assignment: CDR1 SGHAT and CDR2 FQNNGV. As DNA, the CDR3 is TGTGCCAGCAGCCGCGGGGTAGGGGGCACTGAAGCTTTCTTT. Protein sequence: CASSRGVGGTEAFF.

This clonotype was picked up many times. The chain links TRBV3-1 to TRBJ1-1, with TRBD1 as a possible D gene (6 bases). Germline-derived CDR1 and CDR2 are LGHDT and YNNKEL (reference sequence). Trimming pared 3 bases from V and 3 bases from J, leaving 11 bases between. The CDR3 loop spans 14 amino acids. CDR3 residues: CASSHHRDDTEAFF. In DNA form, the CDR3 reads TGTGCCAGCAGCCATCACAGGGACGACACTGAAGCTTTCTTT.

The chain employs TRBV9 and TRBJ2-3; the D is unclear. Germline V lookup: CDR1 SGDLS, CDR2 YYNGEE. V was pared by 0 bases and J by 4 bases, with 15 bases between. This CDR3 has 16 amino acids. The CDR3 sequence: CASSVVGSPTPDTQYF. The DNA of the CDR3 is TGTGCCAGCAGCGTAGTAGGCTCCCCGACCCCAGATACGCAGTATTTT.

The chain recombines TRBV20-1 with TRBJ2-5; D is unresolved. The CDR3 runs to 13 residues. The V and J ends lost 6 bases and 5 bases respectively, with 16 bases between them. CDR1 and CDR2 (germline): DFQATT, SNEGSKA (reference sequence). CDR3 sequence reads: CSARLVDSETQYF. CDR3 in DNA: TGCAGTGCCCGCTTAGTAGATTCCGAGACCCAGTACTTC.

The chain uses TRBV12-3 or TRBV12-4 and TRBJ1-6; unclear D gene. V was pared by 3 bases and J by 4 bases, with 7 bases between. This CDR3 spans 14 amino acids. CDR3 region: CASSLGDYNSPLHF. The CDR3 bases are TGTGCCAGCAGTTTGGGAGATTATAATTCACCCCTCCACTTT.

This clonotype appeared a few times. This chain links TRBV6-5 with TRBJ2-2; TRBD2 matches at 7 bases. With V trimmed by 5 bases and J by 8 bases, 11 bases remained unmatched. Germline CDR1 MNHEY, CDR2 SVGAGI. This CDR3 spans 15 amino acids. CDR3 amino acids: CASSPGGGVEGELFF. The CDR3 DNA reads as TGTGCCAGCAGTCCCGGTGGGGGGGTTGAAGGGGAGCTGTTTTTT.

This clonotype came up a few times. The chain links TRBV4-3 to TRBJ1-2; 7 nucleotides line up with TRBD1. This CDR3 region has 16 residues. Germline V gives CDR1 LGHNA, CDR2 YSLEER. Losses at the gene ends were 1 base for V and 4 bases for J; bases not matched to a gene: 9. As DNA, the CDR3 is TGCGCCAGCAGCCAAGTCGGGACAGACCTCTTCTATGGCTACACCTTC. This sequence encodes CASSQVGTDLFYGYTF.

This sequence joins TRBV5-6 and TRBJ1-2; maybe TRBD1 (5 bases). The germline gives CDR1 SGHDT, CDR2 YYEEEE. The CDR3 length is 15 residues. The V gene lost 5 bases and the J gene lost 6 bases, with 20 bases spanning the gap. The CDR3 DNA sequence: TGTGCCAGCAGACCGAGGGACCGCCCGAGGAATGGCTACACCTTC. Amino acid sequence: CASRPRDRPRNGYTF.

This clonotype was observed a handful of times. The chain recombines TRBV20-1 with TRBJ2-5, with D perhaps TRBD1 or TRBD2 (5 bases each). Germline V gene sequence: CDR1 DFQATT, CDR2 SNEGSKA (reference sequence). V lost 6 bases and J lost 2, with 13 bases in between. The CDR3 extends over 13 amino acids. CDR3: CSAEGPAQETQYF. The CDR3 bases are TGCAGTGCCGAGGGGCCCGCACAAGAGACCCAGTACTTC.

Notes on this clonotype: Germline is not matched at one junction end, which may reflect a read error. The CDR3 DNA follows: TGTGCCAGCAGCCAAGGTTTTCTTGAGCTGTTCTTC. Translation: CASSQGFLELFF. The rearrangement uses TRBV3-1 and TRBJ2-1; D unclear. This CDR3 comprises 12 residues. Germline CDR1 is LGHDT and CDR2 is YNNKEL (reference sequence).

The chain couples TRBV7-9 to TRBJ1-1, with no clear D. The germline V gene encodes CDR1 SEHNR and CDR2 FQNEAQ (reference sequence). Trimming removed 5 bases at V and 7 bases at J, with 14 bases between. The CDR3 is 13 residues long. The DNA of the CDR3 is TGTGCCAGCAGCGCGAACACCCGTGGTGAAGCTTTCTTT. This sequence encodes CASSANTRGEAFF.